Ten or more counts support the clone carrying this T cell receptor (beta chain). Its antigen is unidentified. Germline-derived CDR1 and CDR2 are DFQATT and SNEGSKA (reference sequence). Trimming at V came to 6 bases and at J to 1 base, leaving 8 bases not matched to a gene. This CDR3 is built from 14 residues. The sample is drawn from a study of T cells in Graves' hyperthyroidism and ophthalmopathy. Findings and caveats of the study: A model of 13 V-J features distinguished ophthalmopathy from stable hyperthyroidism. Median prediction lead before ophthalmopathy onset was 5 to 7 months with the model.

The study enrolled patients aged 18 to 65 with newly diagnosed hyperthyroidism of under 2 months' duration. Authors of the study amplified TCR beta CDR3 regions from RNA transcripts. First-round RT-PCR of the TCR CDR3 relied on the HTBI primer set. TCRdb passed the multiplex PCR reads through MiXCR, listing each CDR3 protein once. Of about 98,000 distinct CDR3 sequences in the sample, 35% to 50% are singletons; the top ten hold 10%. The sample taken for sequencing was peripheral blood or thyroid tissue (not recorded which). The chain recombines TRBV20-1 with TRBJ1-1; 7 positions match TRBD1. This receptor was identified in a woman younger than 45 with Graves' hyperthyroidism. The CDR3 reads CSALLRGENTEAFF. The DNA of the CDR3 is TGCAGTGCCTTACTCAGGGGGGAGAACACTGAAGCTTTCTTT.